The T cell receptor beta chain under discussion was sequenced for a study of cytomegalovirus exposure and HLA in healthy donors. V was trimmed by 5 bases and J by 4 bases, leaving 8 bases between them. Germline values: CDR1 WNHNN, CDR2 SYGVQD (reference sequence). The CDR3 contains 12 residues. The PCR was carried out with 60 Vbeta primers and 13 Jbeta primers. Produced via immunoSEQ multiplex PCR; TCRdb's table is partial and in-frame only. The top ten hold more than 0.8% of the sample, which has some 200,000 clones, 80% to 90% seen once. The J gene is TRBJ1-2, the V gene TRBV10-1; weak D call: TRBD1 (5 bases). The sample consisted of PBMCs. The sequence was obtained from a woman between 18 and 29 years old in good health and CMV-seronegative. The CDR3 loop is CASSQGTYGYTF. The CDR3 DNA reads TGCGCCAGCAGTCAGGGAACCTATGGCTACACCTTC.